The TCR beta chain described here comes from a study of molecular identifiers for immune sequencing clone quantification. Overall study: Naive CD8 RNA (around 20,000 or 100,000 cells) was divided into five aliquots, with four sequenced.

In TCRdb, the PCR reads were re-called with MiXCR into one record per CDR3 protein. The sample holds about 630,000 distinct CDR3 sequences; around 25% are singletons and the top ten take approximately 0.75%. Germline loops: CDR1 MGHRA, CDR2 YSYEKL. V lost 4 bases, J lost 1 base, and 13 bases lay in between. The CDR3 sequence is 15 residues long. This clonotype was counted ten times or more. The rearrangement links TRBV4-1 to TRBJ1-1; D not resolved. Sequencing was performed on naive CD8+ T cells from blood, with Jurkat cell RNA spiked in. Subset in this sample: FACS-sorted CD8+CD4-CCR7+CD45RA+ naive T cells. This TCR was recovered from a human donor in good health. Some libraries in this study had Jurkat cell RNA spiked in. In nucleotides, the CDR3 is TGCGCCAGCAGCCTAAAACCGGCAGGGAACACTGAAGCTTTCTTT. Its translation is CASSLKPAGNTEAFF.